The 19 T cell receptor beta chains reported below all come from one sample, sequenced in a study of blood T cell repertoires in COVID-19. Produced via immunoSEQ multiplex PCR; TCRdb's table is partial and in-frame only. In the table there are about 33,000 clones, around 80% of which are singletons. The source material was peripheral blood. Source of these receptors: a man in his 70s with acute or convalescent COVID-19.

The chain links TRBV7-2 to TRBJ2-7; 8 bases line up with TRBD1. This CDR3 region has 15 residues. V shed 2 bases and J 4 bases; nucleotides not matched to a gene: 7. Germline assignment: CDR1 SGHTA and CDR2 FQGNSA. The CDR3 protein is CASSLSPGGVYEQYF. The DNA of the CDR3 is TGTGCCAGCAGCTTAAGTCCAGGGGGCGTGTACGAGCAGTACTTC.

CDR3 in amino acids: CASSPRAGSANEKLFF. The DNA of the CDR3 is TGTGCCAGCTCACCCAGGGCGGGGTCAGCTAATGAAAAACTGTTTTTT. V gene TRBV18 combines with J gene TRBJ1-4, with TRBD1 as a possible D gene (5 bases). The V end was cut by 3 bases, the J end by 3 bases, with 14 bases between. The CDR3 has 16 amino acids. The germline V gene encodes CDR1 KGHSH and CDR2 LQKENI.

V usage is TRBV5-1 and J usage is TRBJ1-1; no firm D call. V was pared by 4 bases and J by 4 bases, with 17 bases between. Germline-derived CDR1 and CDR2 are SGHRS and YFSETQ. The CDR3 is 15 amino acids. The CDR3, as DNA: TGCGCCAGCAGCGACTCAAATAACGGTCGCACTGAAGCTTTCTTT. Its translation is CASSDSNNGRTEAFF.

V usage is TRBV28 and J usage is TRBJ1-5, with D maybe TRBD1 (6 bases). V was pared by 2 bases and J by 4 bases, with 15 bases between. Germline CDR1 is MDHEN and CDR2 is SYDVKM. CDR3 length equals 16 residues. The CDR3 here is CASSLGGAGTNQPQHF. The CDR3 nucleotides are TGTGCCAGCAGTTTAGGGGGGGCAGGGACTAATCAGCCCCAGCATTTT. The variable domain in full, with the rest retrieved from reference TRBV28 and TRBJ1-5, is DVKVTQSSRYLVKRTGEKVFLECVQDMDHENMFWYRQDPGLGLRLIYFSYDVKMKEKGDIPEGYSVSREKKERFSLILESASTNQTSMYLCASSLGGAGTNQPQHFGDGTRLSIL.

The chain is built from TRBV11-2 and TRBJ1-2, with 7 nucleotides matching TRBD1. Unmatched junction bases numbered 11, after V lost 3 bases and J lost 4 bases. The CDR3 contains 16 residues. Germline V gives CDR1 SGHAT, CDR2 FQNNGV. This chain's CDR3 is CASSFSDTGDSYGYTF. Here the CDR3 DNA reads TGTGCCAGCAGCTTCTCAGACACAGGGGACAGCTATGGCTACACCTTC.

This clone has only a few counts. An end of the junction differs from the germline gene, which may be a read error. The chain employs TRBV2 and TRBJ2-1, with 9 positions matching TRBD1. The CDR3 extends over 13 amino acids. Germline loops: CDR1 SNHLY, CDR2 FYNNEI. As DNA, the CDR3 is TGCACCAGGGGACAGGGTGCCTACAATGAGCAGTTCTTC. This encodes CTRGQGAYNEQFF.

V and J are TRBV19 and TRBJ2-7; TRBD1 matches at 8 bases. The CDR3 contains 15 residues. V dropped 4 bases and J dropped 5; count of bases not matched to a gene: 10. The V gene's germline CDR1 is LNHDA and CDR2 SQIVND (reference sequence). CDR3 region: CASSTGTGNMNEQYF. CDR3 coding DNA: TGTGCCAGTAGTACGGGGACAGGAAACATGAACGAGCAGTACTTC.

J is TRBJ2-3 and V is TRBV28; TRBD1 might be the D (6 bases). The CDR3 is made up of 15 amino acids. Per the germline V gene, CDR1 is MDHEN and CDR2 is SYDVKM. With 5 bases removed from V and 3 bases from J, the gap between germline ends came to 15 bases. CDR3 DNA: TGTGCCAGCAGTGTCTGGACAGATAAAACAGATACGCAGTATTTT. It encodes CASSVWTDKTDTQYF.

The J gene is TRBJ2-2, the V gene TRBV18, with 8 bases lining up with TRBD2. The CDR3 contains 16 residues. Germline trimming cut 3 bases from V and 4 bases from J; bases unmatched to any gene: 7. CDR1 and CDR2 from the germline V gene are KGHSH and LQKENI. The CDR3 loop is CASSPAAAGVTGELFF. CDR3 DNA sequence: TGTGCCAGCTCACCGGCTGCAGCGGGGGTCACCGGGGAGCTGTTTTTT. Looking up the rest from reference TRBV18 and TRBJ2-2 gives the full variable domain: NAGVMQNPRHLVRRRGQEARLRCSPMKGHSHVYWYRQLPEEGLKFMVYLQKENIIDESGMPKERFSAEFPKEGPSILRIQQVVRGDSAAYFCASSPAAAGVTGELFFGEGSRLTVL.

The V gene is TRBV29-1, the J gene TRBJ2-7, with TRBD2 identical over 15 bases. The CDR3 has 19 residues. Germline CDR1 and CDR2: SQVTM and ANQGSEA. The trim removed 3 bases at V and 1 base at J, leaving 13 bases unmatched. The CDR3 sequence is CSVDVVGLAGGQSSYEQYF. In DNA, the CDR3 is TGCAGCGTTGATGTTGTGGGACTAGCGGGAGGACAATCTTCCTACGAGCAGTACTTC.

The chain employs TRBV23-1 and TRBJ1-5; no clear D gene. TRBV23-1 is marked as an open reading frame, function uncertain. Trimming took 5 bases from V and 3 from J, leaving 17 bases between them. The CDR3 sequence is 16 residues long. The CDR3 here is CASSFIFLPPNQPQHF. For the CDR3, the DNA is TGCGCCAGCAGTTTCATTTTCCTACCCCCCAATCAGCCCCAGCATTTT.

This clone has just a few counts. This chain joins TRBV6-2 or TRBV6-3 and TRBJ1-3; D gene unclear. The V and J ends lost 5 bases and 0 bases respectively, with 17 bases between them. The CDR3 spans 17 residues. Germline V gene data show CDR1 as MNHEY and CDR2 as SVGEGT. CDR3: CASSTETTVGSGNTIYF. CDR3 bases: TGTGCCAGCAGTACCGAGACTACAGTGGGCTCTGGAAACACCATATATTTT.

This chain connects TRBV2 to TRBJ2-7, with 10 bases that match TRBD2. Germline loops: CDR1 SNHLY, CDR2 FYNNEI. Losses at the gene ends were 7 bases for V and 4 bases for J; bases not matched to a gene: 4. The CDR3 totals 13 residues. This CDR3 reads CASNSGGAYEQYF. The DNA for the CDR3 is TGTGCCAGCAACAGCGGGGGGGCTTACGAGCAGTACTTC.

The gene calls are TRBV3-1 (or the pseudogene TRBV3-2) and TRBJ2-7; the match to TRBD1 covers 10 bases. Germline values: CDR1 LGHDT, CDR2 YNNKEL (reference sequence). With V trimmed by 3 bases and J by 1 base, 6 bases remained unmatched. There are 16 residues in the CDR3. CDR3 sequence: CASSHATGGASYEQYF. The CDR3 DNA reads as TGTGCCAGCAGCCACGCGACAGGGGGCGCGTCCTACGAGCAGTACTTC.

The chain's CDR3 is CASSDRGRRNTEAFF. The CDR3 bases are TGTGCCAGCAGCGACAGGGGGCGGCGGAACACTGAAGCTTTCTTT. The V call is TRBV6-2 or TRBV6-3, the J call TRBJ1-1; TRBD1 aligns across 10 bases. This CDR3 is 15 amino acids long. V shed 6 bases and J 1 base; nucleotides not matched to a gene: 5. The germline V gene has CDR1 MNHEY and CDR2 SVGEGT.

The CDR3 nucleotides read TGTGCCGCTACCGACAGGAGCTATGGCTACACCTTC. Protein: CAATDRSYGYTF. The chain has TRBV6-5 and TRBJ1-2, with a possible D match to TRBD1 (6 bases). Deletions cut 11 bases from V and 4 bases from J, with 14 bases between. The CDR3 length is 12 residues. The germline CDR1 and CDR2 sequences are MNHEY and SVGAGI.

This clone has only a few counts. This chain connects TRBV19 to TRBJ2-1; 9 nucleotides match TRBD1. Trimming cost V 3 bases and J 6 bases; bases outside gene matches: 9. The CDR3 totals 16 residues. Germline CDR1 is LNHDA and CDR2 is SQIVND (reference sequence). CDR3 sequence reads: CASSIPGQGIGNEQFF. CDR3 in DNA: TGTGCCAGTAGTATTCCGGGACAGGGAATAGGCAATGAGCAGTTCTTC.

The chain links TRBV6-2 or TRBV6-3 to TRBJ2-7; 14 bases fit TRBD2. The CDR3 is 17 residues long. Looked up from germline, CDR1 is MNHEY and CDR2 is SVGEGT. The V segment lost 1 base and the J segment 3 bases; nucleotides outside the gene matches: 5. The CDR3 here is CASSYLGLAGGIYEQYF. The CDR3 DNA reads TGTGCCAGCAGTTACTTAGGACTAGCGGGAGGAATCTACGAGCAGTACTTC.

The rearrangement links TRBV4-3 to TRBJ2-3; 9 nucleotides line up with TRBD2. This CDR3 comprises 17 residues. Looked up from germline, CDR1 is LGHNA and CDR2 is YSLEER. V lost 1 base, J lost 5 bases, and 10 bases stayed unmatched. Here the CDR3 DNA reads TGCGCCAGCAGCCAAGGGTTCTCTGCGGGGGGGCAAGATACGCAGTATTTT. Translating it yields CASSQGFSAGGQDTQYF.